This paragraph reports one T cell receptor beta chain. As yet, its antigen is unknown. The germline V gene encodes CDR1 SGDLS and CDR2 YYNGEE. V trimming: 0 bases; J trimming: 9 bases; junction bases outside the gene matches: 4. This CDR3 comprises 15 residues. The data are from a study of T cells after yellow fever vaccination. Overall study context: The SMART-Seq v4 Ultra Low Input method served to prepare the low-cell-number fractions.

Study-level points and caveats: CD4 and CD8 compartments shared a small share of clonotypes.

TCRdb processed the 5' RACE reads anew with MiXCR; each CDR3 protein has one entry. Here the sample spans 300,000 or so distinct CDR3 sequences, 8.7% being singletons. This clonotype was sampled from a young man who received the YFV17D yellow fever vaccine. The input for sequencing was CD4+ T cells sorted from PBMCs, taken 5 days after the yellow fever booster vaccination. The chain links TRBV9 to TRBJ2-1; 12 bases fit TRBD2. CDR3 amino acids: CASSVVASGGVEQFF. CDR3 bases: TGTGCCAGCAGCGTAGTGGCTAGCGGGGGGGTTGAGCAGTTCTTC.